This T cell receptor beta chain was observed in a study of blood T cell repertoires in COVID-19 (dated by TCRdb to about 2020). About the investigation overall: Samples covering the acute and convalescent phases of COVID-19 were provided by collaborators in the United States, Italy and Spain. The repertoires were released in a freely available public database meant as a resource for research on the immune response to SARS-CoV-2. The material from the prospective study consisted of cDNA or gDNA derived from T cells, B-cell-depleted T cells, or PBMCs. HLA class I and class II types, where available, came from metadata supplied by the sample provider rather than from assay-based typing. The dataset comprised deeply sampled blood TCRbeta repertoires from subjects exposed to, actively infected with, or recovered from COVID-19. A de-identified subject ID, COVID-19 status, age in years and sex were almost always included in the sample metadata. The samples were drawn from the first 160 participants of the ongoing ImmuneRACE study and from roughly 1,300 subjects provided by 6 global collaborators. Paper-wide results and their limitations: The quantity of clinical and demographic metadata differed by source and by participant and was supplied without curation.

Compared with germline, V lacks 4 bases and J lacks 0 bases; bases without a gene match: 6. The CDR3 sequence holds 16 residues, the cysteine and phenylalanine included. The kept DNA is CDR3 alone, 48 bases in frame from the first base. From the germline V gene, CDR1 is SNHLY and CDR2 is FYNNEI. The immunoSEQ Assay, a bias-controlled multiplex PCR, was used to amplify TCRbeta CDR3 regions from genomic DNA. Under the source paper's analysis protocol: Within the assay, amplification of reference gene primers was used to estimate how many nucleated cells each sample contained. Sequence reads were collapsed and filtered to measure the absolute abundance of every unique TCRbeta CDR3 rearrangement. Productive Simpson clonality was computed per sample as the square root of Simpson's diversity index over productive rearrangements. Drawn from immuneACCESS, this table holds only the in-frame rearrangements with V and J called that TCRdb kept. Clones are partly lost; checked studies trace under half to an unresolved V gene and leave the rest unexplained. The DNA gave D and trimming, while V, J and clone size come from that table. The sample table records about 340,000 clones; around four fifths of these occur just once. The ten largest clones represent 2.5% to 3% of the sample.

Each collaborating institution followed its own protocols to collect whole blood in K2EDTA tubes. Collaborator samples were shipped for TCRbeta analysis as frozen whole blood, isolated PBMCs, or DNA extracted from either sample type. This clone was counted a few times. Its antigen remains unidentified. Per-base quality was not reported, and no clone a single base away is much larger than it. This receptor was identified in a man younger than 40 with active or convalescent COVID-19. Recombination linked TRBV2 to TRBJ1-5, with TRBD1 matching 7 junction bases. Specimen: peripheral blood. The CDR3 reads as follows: CASSGGTANSNQPQHF. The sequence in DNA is TGTGCCAGCAGTGGAGGGACAGCGAATAGCAATCAGCCCCAGCATTTT.